This T cell receptor (beta chain) was identified during a study of control samples from healthy donors and cancer patients. This CDR3 contains 16 residues. Germline CDR1 and CDR2: SGHRS and YFSETQ. V shed 5 bases, J shed 0 bases, and the junction held 6 bases outside the gene matches. The protocol was immunoSEQ multiplex PCR, while the TCRdb copy is restricted to in-frame clones and leaves out a portion. The repertoire holds 65,000 to 100,000 clones, with around 87% as singletons. V usage is TRBV5-1 and J usage is TRBJ2-2; 8 bases match TRBD1. This sequence was found in a man aged 45-60 years in good health. The specimen was blood. Here the CDR3 reads CASRDRVGPNTGELFF. CDR3 sequence (DNA): TGCGCCAGCAGGGACAGGGTGGGCCCGAACACCGGGGAGCTGTTTTTT.